This T cell receptor beta chain appears in the sequencing data of a study of beta chain features in type 1 diabetes (dated by TCRdb to the late 2010s). For the study in its entirety: No differences in mean age, gender distribution, total cell number or subset yield were found between patients and healthy donors. A total of under 120,000,000 sorted cells were examined across all samples, and RNA yield correlated strongly with the number of cells per subset. The study compared TCRB repertoires of sorted circulating CD4+ T cell subsets between recently diagnosed type 1 diabetes patients and matched healthy donors. Regulatory and stem cell-like memory subsets were isolated from only 8 patients and roughly eight healthy donors, whereas naive and central memory subsets came from all 28 donors. Study-wide conclusions, independent of this receptor: In all four CD4+ subsets, TCRB CDR3 length was moderately but significantly shorter in type 1 diabetes patients. Because cDNA was sequenced instead of genomic DNA, highly expressing activated cells could be over-represented, though the groups showed no difference in activation or CD3 levels. Only small numbers of individuals were included in the HLA sub-analyses, which left unresolved whether HLA type had any influence on TCRB rearrangement. Naive, central memory and regulatory TCRB repertoires appeared to be more similar among patients than among healthy donors. Shorter templates might have been favored by PCR, but patient and control samples were amplified and corrected together, so both groups would have been affected equally by any skew. At VDJ recombination sites, patients with type 1 diabetes made fewer insertions and deleted more nucleotides, a pattern implying thymic rearrangement abnormalities.

CDR1 and CDR2, per the germline V gene, are SGHDT and YYEEEE. For this chain, trimming is 1 base at the V end and 2 bases at the J end, and the number of junction bases without a gene match is 2. From the cysteine through the phenylalanine, the CDR3 covers 15 amino acids. Only the CDR3 DNA is retained, 45 bases long and in frame from the first base. From each donor, a single peripheral blood sample of approximately 110 mL on average was drawn into heparinised tubes. Naive, central memory, regulatory and stem cell-like memory CD4+ T cells were sorted on a BD FACSAria II using a panel including CD45RO, CCR7, CD25, CD127, CD95 and CD27. A purity above 98% was achieved for all sorted populations. Right away, PBMCs were isolated by Lymphoprep density gradient centrifugation and were stained directly, with no culture step. To minimize batch effects, samples were stained and sorted in pairs, one healthy donor with one patient per experiment.

This clone turned up a few times. Its antigen specificity is not known. Base qualities were left out, and no much larger clone turns up one base away. The High Capacity cDNA Reverse Transcription Kit was used to reverse transcribe all of the isolated RNA, meaning that expressed TCRB transcripts were what got sequenced. Deep immunoSEQ sequencing was applied to naive, central memory and regulatory T cell samples, giving an average of about 3.6 million total reads per sample. Sorted cells were lysed in RLT buffer, and RNA was extracted using DNase-treated RNeasy Micro or Mini kits according to cell number. To prevent cross-contamination, every cell subset was processed on its own, while patient and healthy donor samples were processed together. Using the immunoSEQ multiplex PCR, TCRB sequences were amplified from cDNA into 87-bp fragments spanning the CDR3 region. The amplicons were sequenced using the Illumina HiSeq platform. Regarding the original processing steps: PCR bias was corrected computationally using synthetic template baselines, and reads within Hamming distance 2 were collapsed, with unmergeable singletons discarded. Reads were aligned against IMGT to assign V, D and J genes, CDR3 length and insertions or deletions at six rearrangement sites. Within each subset, clonotype counts were normalized to sorted cell number, and only after that were true diversity and Gini coefficients computed with the tcR R package. The overlap coefficient, calculated on TCRB nucleotide sequences, was used to measure repertoire sharing. The immuneACCESS repertoire file appears here via TCRdb, limited to in-frame rearrangements. These files lack a portion of the clones; in checked studies, under half of the deficit traces to unresolved V genes, and the cause of the others is not known. The V and J calls and the clone size are those of that table, but D and trimming were determined from the DNA. The table for this sample lists 130,000 to 150,000 clones; approximately 13% of them were counted only once. Clones ranked in the top ten supply 1.3% of the sample.

This TCR was sampled from a man aged 18 to 29 with type 1 diabetes. The sample consisted of central memory CD4+ T cells from blood. This receptor chain uses TRBV5-6 and TRBJ2-3, and TRBD2 aligns with 9 junction nucleotides. In nucleotide form, the sequence is TGTGCCAGCAGCTTGAAGCGGGGGGTCACAGATACGCAGTATTTT. Its translation is CASSLKRGVTDTQYF.